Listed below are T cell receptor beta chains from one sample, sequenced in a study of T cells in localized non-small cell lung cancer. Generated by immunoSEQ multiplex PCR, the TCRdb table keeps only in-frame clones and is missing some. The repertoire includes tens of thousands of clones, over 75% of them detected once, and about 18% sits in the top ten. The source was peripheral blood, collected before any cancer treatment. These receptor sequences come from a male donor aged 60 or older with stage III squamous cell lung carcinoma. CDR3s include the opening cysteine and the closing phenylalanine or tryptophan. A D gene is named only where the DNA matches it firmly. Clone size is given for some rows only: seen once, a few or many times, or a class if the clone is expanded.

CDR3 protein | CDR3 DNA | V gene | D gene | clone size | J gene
CASSKDSYNSPLHF | TGTGCCAGCAGTAAAGACTCCTATAATTCACCCCTCCACTTT | TRBV6-1 | . | . | TRBJ1-6
CASSLGGPGGNQPQHF | TGTGCCAGTAGCCTCGGGGGGCCAGGGGGCAATCAGCCCCAGCATTTT | TRBV19 | . | . | TRBJ1-5
CASSAAGNYEQYF | TGTGCCAGTAGTGCGGCGGGGAACTACGAGCAGTACTTC | TRBV19 | . | . | TRBJ2-7
CASSLNRGTDTQYF | TGCGCCAGCAGCTTAAACAGGGGAACAGATACACAGTATTTT | TRBV5-1 | TRBD1 | . | TRBJ2-3
CASSSREGYNEQFF | TGTGCCAGCAGCTCTCGGGAGGGCTACAATGAGCAGTTCTTC | TRBV13 | TRBD2 | once | TRBJ2-1
CASSLDNGLAEMTHYEQYF | TGTGCCAGCAGCTTAGATAACGGACTAGCGGAGATGACCCACTACGAGCAGTACTTC | TRBV7-9 | TRBD2 | . | TRBJ2-7
CASSSNNQPQHF | TGTGCCAGCAGTTCAAACAATCAGCCCCAGCATTTT | TRBV6-1 | . | . | TRBJ1-5
CAWRGTSGIPYNEQFF | TGTGCCTGGAGAGGGACTAGCGGGATTCCCTACAATGAGCAGTTCTTC | TRBV30 | TRBD2 | . | TRBJ2-1
CASSRWGTSQEQFF | TGTGCCAGCAGTCGCTGGGGGACTTCCCAGGAGCAGTTCTTC | TRBV27 | . | . | TRBJ2-1
CSWGQDTDTQYF | TGCAGCTGGGGACAGGACACAGATACGCAGTATTTT | TRBV29-1 | TRBD1 | . | TRBJ2-3
CASRSGTDYGYTF | TGCGCCAGCAGATCGGGGACGGACTATGGCTACACCTTC | TRBV5-1 | . | . | TRBJ1-2
CASIPDRTGYGYTF | TGTGCCAGCATCCCGGACAGGACAGGCTATGGCTACACCTTC | TRBV2 | TRBD1 | . | TRBJ1-2
CASSFSEPGGTEAFF | TGCGCCAGCAGCTTCTCAGAACCGGGGGGCACTGAAGCTTTCTTT | TRBV5-1 | . | . | TRBJ1-1
CSQNSNQPQHF | TGCAGCCAGAATAGCAATCAGCCCCAGCATTTT | TRBV29-1 | . | few | TRBJ1-5